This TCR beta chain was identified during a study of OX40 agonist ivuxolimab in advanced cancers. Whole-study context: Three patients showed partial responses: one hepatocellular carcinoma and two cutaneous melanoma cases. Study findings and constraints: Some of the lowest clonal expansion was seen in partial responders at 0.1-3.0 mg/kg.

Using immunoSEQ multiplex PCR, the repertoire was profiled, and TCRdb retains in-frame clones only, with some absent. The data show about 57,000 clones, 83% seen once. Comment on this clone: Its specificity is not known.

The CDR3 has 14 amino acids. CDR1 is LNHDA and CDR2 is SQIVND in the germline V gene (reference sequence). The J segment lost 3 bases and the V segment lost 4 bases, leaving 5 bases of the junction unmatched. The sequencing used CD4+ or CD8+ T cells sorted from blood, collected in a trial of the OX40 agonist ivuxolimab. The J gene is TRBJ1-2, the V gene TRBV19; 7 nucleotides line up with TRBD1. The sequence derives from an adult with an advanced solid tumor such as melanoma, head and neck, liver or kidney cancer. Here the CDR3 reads CASSTAGQYYGYTF. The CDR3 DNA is TGTGCCAGTAGTACCGCGGGACAGTACTATGGCTACACCTTC.